Presented here are 17 T cell receptor beta chains from one specimen sequenced in a study of cytomegalovirus exposure and HLA in healthy donors. Primers included in the PCR were 60 Vbeta and 13 Jbeta primers. Clones were read by immunoSEQ multiplex PCR, and TCRdb kept only the in-frame ones, dropping some. The repertoire consists of under 130,000 clones, with about 81% occurring once and the leading ten covering approximately 2%. The sample consisted of PBMCs. The source is a man in his thirties or forties in good health and CMV-seronegative.

The CDR3 region is CAWMGGAGYEQYF. The CDR3 nucleotides read TGTGCCTGGATGGGGGGGGCAGGTTACGAGCAGTACTTC. V gene TRBV30 combines with J gene TRBJ2-5, with D maybe TRBD2 (7 bases). The J call is doubtful: the DNA matches TRBJ2-7 better. The CDR3 has 13 residues. Germline V gene sequence: CDR1 GTSNPN, CDR2 SVGIG (reference sequence).

The chain employs TRBV28 and TRBJ1-5; tentatively, D is TRBD1 (6 bases). Trimming stripped 7 bases from V and 2 bases from J, with 18 bases between. Germline CDR1 and CDR2: MDHEN and SYDVKM. This CDR3 contains 16 residues. CDR3 amino acids: CASTVWQGSGNQPQHF. The DNA for the CDR3 is TGTGCCAGCACCGTTTGGCAGGGGAGTGGCAATCAGCCCCAGCATTTT.

This clone occurred a few times. This chain connects TRBV7-2 to TRBJ1-2; 9 bases match TRBD1. From germline, CDR1 is SGHTA and CDR2 FQGNSA. V lost 6 bases to trimming and J lost 7 bases; unmatched junction nucleotides: 12. The CDR3 has 15 amino acids. The CDR3 sequence: CASSTQGTGPIGYTF. The CDR3 DNA follows: TGTGCCAGCAGTACGCAGGGGACAGGGCCCATTGGCTACACCTTC.

This chain links TRBV7-9 with TRBJ1-2; 7 nucleotides align to TRBD1. The CDR3 runs 15 residues. Germline-derived CDR1 and CDR2 are SEHNR and FQNEAQ (reference sequence). The V gene end was trimmed by 5 bases and the J gene end by 5 bases; junction bases not matched to a gene: 11. This chain's CDR3 is CASSHSTGPGYGYTF. CDR3 in DNA: TGTGCCAGCAGCCACTCGACAGGGCCCGGATATGGCTACACCTTC.

This chain joins TRBV7-3 and TRBJ2-1; 8 bases line up with TRBD2. CDR3 size: 15 residues. V shed 3 bases and J 7 bases; nucleotides not matched to a gene: 8. Germline V gene data show CDR1 as SGHTA and CDR2 as FQGTGA. The DNA of the CDR3 is TGTGCCAGCAGCTTTGGAGCGGGAGAAGTGAATGAGCAGTTCTTC. Its translation is CASSFGAGEVNEQFF.

The V gene is TRBV7-6, the J gene TRBJ1-3; the D gene is possibly TRBD1 (6 bases). Germline V gene sequence: CDR1 SGHVS, CDR2 FNYEAQ. Trimming took 4 bases from V and 2 from J, leaving 15 bases between them. The CDR3 loop spans 16 amino acids. The CDR3 coding sequence is TGTGCCAGCAGCTCATCGAACAGGGACCCTGGAAACACCATATATTTT. Its translation is CASSSSNRDPGNTIYF.

This sequence joins TRBV6-6 and TRBJ1-1; 9 positions match TRBD1. Germline V CDR1 and CDR2: MNHNY, SVGAGI (reference sequence). This CDR3 region has 16 residues. With V trimmed by 5 bases and J by 4 bases, 11 bases remained unmatched. The CDR3 DNA reads as TGTGCCAGCAGTACTGGCCCCGGACAGGGGCCCACTGAAGCTTTCTTT. It specifies CASSTGPGQGPTEAFF.

The gene calls are TRBV15 and TRBJ1-5; a weak D match, TRBD1 (5 bases). This CDR3 spans 17 amino acids. Germline V gene data show CDR1 as LNHNV and CDR2 as YYDKDF (reference sequence). V lost 7 bases and J lost 0, with 19 bases in between. The CDR3 nucleotides are TGTGCCACCATCGGGAGGGGAGACGAAGATAGCAATCAGCCCCAGCATTTT. Amino acids: CATIGRGDEDSNQPQHF. The entire variable domain, with the rest obtained from reference TRBV15 and TRBJ1-5, is as follows: DAMVIQNPRYQVTQFGKPVTLSCSQTLNHNVMYWYQQKSSQAPKLLFHYYDKDFNNEADTPDNFQSRRPNTSFCFLDIRSPGLGDTAMYLCATIGRGDEDSNQPQHFGDGTRLSIL.

CDR3: CASSPREQVTYEQYF. Written as DNA, the CDR3 is TGTGCCAGCTCACCACGGGAACAGGTTACCTACGAGCAGTACTTC. The chain carries TRBV18 and TRBJ2-7; possible D gene TRBD1, 5 bases. CDR3 size: 15 residues. CDR1 is KGHSH, CDR2 LQKENI, per germline. Trimming took 1 base from V and 2 from J, leaving 12 bases between them.

This sequence joins TRBV4-3 and TRBJ2-2; D unresolved. The germline V and J ends were trimmed by 1 base and 4 bases, with 13 bases remaining between them. Germline V gene data show CDR1 as LGHNA and CDR2 as YSLEER. The CDR3 loop spans 16 amino acids. CDR3 loop: CASSQVSLPGTGELFF. DNA of the CDR3: TGCGCCAGCAGCCAAGTTTCGTTACCGGGCACCGGGGAGCTGTTTTTT.

The rearrangement links TRBV2 to TRBJ2-7; possible D gene TRBD2, 5 bases. Germline V gene sequence: CDR1 SNHLY, CDR2 FYNNEI. Trimming left V 4 bases short and J 7 bases short, with 11 bases between. The CDR3 contains 12 residues. CDR3 region: CASSVSEGEQYF. The CDR3 nucleotides are TGTGCCAGCAGTGTCAGCGAGGGAGAGCAGTACTTC.

The chain joins TRBV18 to TRBJ1-5, with TRBD1 matching over 8 bases. The trim removed 3 bases at V and 6 bases at J, leaving 10 bases unmatched. Germline CDR1 KGHSH, CDR2 LQKENI. The CDR3 is 16 amino acids. The CDR3 region is CASSPQGAQGSQPQHF. CDR3 DNA sequence: TGTGCCAGCTCACCTCAGGGGGCACAGGGTAGTCAGCCCCAGCATTTT.

The chain recombines TRBV6-6 with TRBJ1-5; unclear D gene. CDR3 length: 13 amino acids. CDR1 and CDR2 (germline): MNHNY, SVGAGI (reference sequence). The V and J ends lost 1 base and 4 bases respectively, with 5 bases between them. The DNA for the CDR3 is TGTGCCAGCAGTTACTACTTGAATCAGCCCCAGCATTTT. It specifies CASSYYLNQPQHF.

This chain joins TRBV13 and TRBJ1-2; 7 bases are a match to TRBD1. CDR1 and CDR2 from the germline V gene are PRHDT and FYEKMQ (reference sequence). The CDR3 contains 12 residues. V trimming: 5 bases; J trimming: 14 bases; junction bases outside the gene matches: 11. CDR3 coding DNA: TGTGCCAGCAGCCCCTCCCGGGACAGTGGGACCTTC. Encoded protein: CASSPSRDSGTF.

This clone appeared a few times. The chain uses TRBV2 and TRBJ1-5, with 7 bases identical to TRBD1. This CDR3 spans 14 amino acids. The germline V gene has CDR1 SNHLY and CDR2 FYNNEI. J was trimmed by 7 bases and V by 4 bases; bases with no gene match: 7. The CDR3 bases are TGTGCCAGCAGTGGGACAGGCTCTAACCAGCCCCAGCATTTT. Residues: CASSGTGSNQPQHF.

The V call is TRBV4-2, the J call TRBJ1-1; 8 bases map to TRBD1. Germline values: CDR1 LGHNA, CDR2 YNFKEQ. The CDR3 loop spans 16 amino acids. Trimming took 1 base from V and 2 from J; bases not matched to a gene: 6. CDR3 residues: CASSQGQGRGNTEAFF. DNA of the CDR3: TGTGCCAGCAGCCAAGGACAGGGGCGGGGTAACACTGAAGCTTTCTTT.

This clone showed up just once. V is TRBV5-1 and J is TRBJ2-2; tentatively, D is TRBD1 (7 bases). V was shortened by 6 bases and J by 4 bases, with 19 bases between the two germline ends. Germline assignment: CDR1 SGHRS and CDR2 YFSETQ. The CDR3 is 16 amino acids. DNA of the CDR3: TGCGCCAGCATCCGTGGAGGAGGGGGCCCCACCGGGGAGCTGTTTTTT. It specifies CASIRGGGGPTGELFF.